This T cell receptor (beta chain) was identified during a study of T cell clones after liver transplantation. Whole-study results and caveats: Donor-reactive sequences fell more than third party-reactive ones, suggesting partial deletion.

On this clone itself: Its specificity is unknown.

V lost 6 bases, J lost 3 bases, and 16 bases lay in between. The germline gives CDR1 MNHNS, CDR2 SASEGT. The CDR3 is 15 residues long. TCRdb's table, derived via immunoSEQ multiplex PCR, lists solely in-frame clones and lacks some. The data hold approximately 100,000 clones, with around 84% observed a single time. Thawed unstimulated PBMCs were FACS-sorted by CD3, CD4 and CD8 into two populations. Sequenced here: CD4+ T cells from blood, sampled approximately 50 months after liver transplant. This chain joins TRBV6-1 and TRBJ2-3; D remains ambiguous. This TCR came from a human patient who received a liver transplant. Some T cells may be graft donor cells. CDR3 amino acids: CASRVRTGRTDTQYF. The CDR3 DNA reads as TGTGCCAGCAGGGTAAGGACCGGTCGTACAGATACGCAGTATTTT.